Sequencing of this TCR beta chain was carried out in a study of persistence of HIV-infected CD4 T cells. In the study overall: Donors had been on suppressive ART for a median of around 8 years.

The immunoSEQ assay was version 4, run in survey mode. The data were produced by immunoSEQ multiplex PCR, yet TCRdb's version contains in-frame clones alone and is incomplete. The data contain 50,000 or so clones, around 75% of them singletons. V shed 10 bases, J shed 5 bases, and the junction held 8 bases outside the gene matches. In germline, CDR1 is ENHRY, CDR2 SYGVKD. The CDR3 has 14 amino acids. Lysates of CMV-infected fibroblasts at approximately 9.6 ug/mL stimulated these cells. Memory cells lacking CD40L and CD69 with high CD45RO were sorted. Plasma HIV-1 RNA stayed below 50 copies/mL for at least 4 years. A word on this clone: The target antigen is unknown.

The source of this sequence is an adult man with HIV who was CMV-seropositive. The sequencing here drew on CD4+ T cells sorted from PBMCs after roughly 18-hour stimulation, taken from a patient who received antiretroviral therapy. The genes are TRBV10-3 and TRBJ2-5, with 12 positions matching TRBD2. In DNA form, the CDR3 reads TGTGCCACCCGACTAGCGGGAGTACTCGAGACCCAGTACTTC. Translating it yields CATRLAGVLETQYF.